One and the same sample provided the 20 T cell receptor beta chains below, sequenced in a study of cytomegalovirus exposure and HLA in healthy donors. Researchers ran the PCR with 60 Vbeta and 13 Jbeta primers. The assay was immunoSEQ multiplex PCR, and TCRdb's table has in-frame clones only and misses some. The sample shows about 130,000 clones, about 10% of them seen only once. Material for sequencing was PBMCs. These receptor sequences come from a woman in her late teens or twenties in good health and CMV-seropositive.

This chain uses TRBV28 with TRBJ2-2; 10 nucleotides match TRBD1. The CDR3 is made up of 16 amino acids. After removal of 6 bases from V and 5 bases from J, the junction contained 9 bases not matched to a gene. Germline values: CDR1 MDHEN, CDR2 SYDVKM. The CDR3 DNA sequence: TGTGCCAGCAGACCCGGGACAGGGGCAGGGACCGGGGAGCTGTTTTTT. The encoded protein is CASRPGTGAGTGELFF.

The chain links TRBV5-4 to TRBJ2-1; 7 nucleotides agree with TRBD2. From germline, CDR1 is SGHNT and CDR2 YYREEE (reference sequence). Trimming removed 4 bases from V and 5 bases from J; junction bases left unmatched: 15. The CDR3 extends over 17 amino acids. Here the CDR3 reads CASSPNPITSANNEQFF. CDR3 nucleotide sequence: TGTGCCAGCAGCCCGAACCCAATTACTAGCGCGAACAATGAGCAGTTCTTC. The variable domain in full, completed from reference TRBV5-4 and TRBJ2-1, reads ETGVTQSPTHLIKTRGQQVTLRCSSQSGHNTVSWYQQALGQGPQFIFQYYREEENGRGNFPPRFSGLQFPNYSSELNVNALELDDSALYLCASSPNPITSANNEQFFGPGTRLTVL.

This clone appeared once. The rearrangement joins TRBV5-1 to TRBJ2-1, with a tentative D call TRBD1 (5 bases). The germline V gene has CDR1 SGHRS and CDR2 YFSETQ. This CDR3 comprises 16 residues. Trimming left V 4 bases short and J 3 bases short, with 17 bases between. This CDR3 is CASSVDSLGGYNEQFF. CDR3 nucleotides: TGCGCCAGCAGCGTCGACAGTCTCGGCGGCTACAATGAGCAGTTCTTC.

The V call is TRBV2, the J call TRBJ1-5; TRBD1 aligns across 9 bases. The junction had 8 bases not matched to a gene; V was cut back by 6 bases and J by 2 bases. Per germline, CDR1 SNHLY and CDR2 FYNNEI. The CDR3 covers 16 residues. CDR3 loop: CASRATQGAGNQPQHF. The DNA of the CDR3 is TGTGCCAGCAGGGCTACACAGGGGGCCGGCAATCAGCCCCAGCATTTT.

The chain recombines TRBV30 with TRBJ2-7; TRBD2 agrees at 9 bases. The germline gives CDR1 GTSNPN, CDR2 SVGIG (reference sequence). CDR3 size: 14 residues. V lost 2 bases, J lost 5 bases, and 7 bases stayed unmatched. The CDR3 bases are TGTGCCTGGAGTCGTGCGGGAGGGGTCGACGAGCAGTACTTC. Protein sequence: CAWSRAGGVDEQYF.

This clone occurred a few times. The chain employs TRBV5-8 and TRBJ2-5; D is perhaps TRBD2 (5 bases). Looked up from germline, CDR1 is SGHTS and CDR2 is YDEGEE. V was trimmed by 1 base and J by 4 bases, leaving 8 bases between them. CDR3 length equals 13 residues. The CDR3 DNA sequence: TGTGCCAGCAGCTTGATTGGAGGAGAGACCCAGTACTTC. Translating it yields CASSLIGGETQYF.

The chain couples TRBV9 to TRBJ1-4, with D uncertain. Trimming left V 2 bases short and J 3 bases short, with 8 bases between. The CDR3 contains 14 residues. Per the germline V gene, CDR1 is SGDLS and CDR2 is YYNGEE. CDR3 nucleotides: TGTGCCAGCAGCGTGGCGGATCCTAATGAAAAACTGTTTTTT. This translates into CASSVADPNEKLFF.

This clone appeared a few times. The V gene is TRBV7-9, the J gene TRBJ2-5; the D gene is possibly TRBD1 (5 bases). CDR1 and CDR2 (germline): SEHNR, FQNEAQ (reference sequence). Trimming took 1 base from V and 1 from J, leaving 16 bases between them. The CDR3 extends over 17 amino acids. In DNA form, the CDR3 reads TGTGCCAGCAGCTTAGGGGCCTTCAGGGTTGGCCAAGAGACCCAGTACTTC. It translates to CASSLGAFRVGQETQYF.

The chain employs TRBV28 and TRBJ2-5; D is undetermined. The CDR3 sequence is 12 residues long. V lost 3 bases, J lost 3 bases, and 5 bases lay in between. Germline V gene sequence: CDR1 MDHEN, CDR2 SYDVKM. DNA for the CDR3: TGTGCCAGCAGTTTCATCAAAGAGACCCAGTACTTC. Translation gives CASSFIKETQYF.

The CDR3 sequence is CASSQEGVRGNEQFF. The CDR3 DNA is TGTGCCAGCAGCCAGGAGGGTGTTAGGGGCAATGAGCAGTTCTTC. J is TRBJ2-1 and V is TRBV13; D is possibly TRBD2 (6 bases). Germline CDR1 is PRHDT and CDR2 is FYEKMQ (reference sequence). The length of the CDR3 is 15 residues. With 5 bases removed from V and 6 bases from J, the gap between germline ends came to 17 bases.

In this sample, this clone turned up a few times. In DNA form, the CDR3 reads TGTGCCAGCATTCTTTCTAGTACCGGGGAGCTGTTTTTT. This translates into CASILSSTGELFF. V is TRBV28 and J is TRBJ2-2; D is unclear. This CDR3 spans 13 amino acids. Germline V gene data show CDR1 as MDHEN and CDR2 as SYDVKM. V lost 7 bases and J 5 bases, leaving 11 bases between the germline ends.

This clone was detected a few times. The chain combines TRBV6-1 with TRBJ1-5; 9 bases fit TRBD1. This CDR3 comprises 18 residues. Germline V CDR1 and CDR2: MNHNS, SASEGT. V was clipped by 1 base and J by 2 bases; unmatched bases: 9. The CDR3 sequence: CASSEELIGQGRNQPQHF. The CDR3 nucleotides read TGTGCCAGCAGTGAAGAACTAATAGGACAGGGGCGCAATCAGCCCCAGCATTTT.

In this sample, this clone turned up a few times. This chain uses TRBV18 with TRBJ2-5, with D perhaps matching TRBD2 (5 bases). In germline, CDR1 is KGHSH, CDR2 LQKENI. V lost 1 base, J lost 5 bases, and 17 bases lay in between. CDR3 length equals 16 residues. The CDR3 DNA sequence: TGTGCCAGCTCACCACGAAGCGGCCAGACGGGGGAGACCCAGTACTTC. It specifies CASSPRSGQTGETQYF.

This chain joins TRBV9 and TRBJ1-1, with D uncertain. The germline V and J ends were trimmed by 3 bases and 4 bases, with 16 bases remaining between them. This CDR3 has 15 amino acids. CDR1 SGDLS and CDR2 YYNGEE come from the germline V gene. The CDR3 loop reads CASSASYRGSTEAFF. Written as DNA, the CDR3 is TGTGCCAGCAGCGCCTCGTATCGAGGAAGCACTGAAGCTTTCTTT.

The CDR3 reads CASSSGSGIQPQHF. CDR3 bases: TGTGCCAGCAGCTCCGGTTCAGGGATTCAGCCCCAGCATTTT. The genes are TRBV7-2 and TRBJ1-5; the D gene is possibly TRBD1 (5 bases). Trimming removed 4 bases at V and 6 bases at J, with 13 bases between. Looked up from germline, CDR1 is SGHTA and CDR2 is FQGNSA. The CDR3 runs to 14 residues.

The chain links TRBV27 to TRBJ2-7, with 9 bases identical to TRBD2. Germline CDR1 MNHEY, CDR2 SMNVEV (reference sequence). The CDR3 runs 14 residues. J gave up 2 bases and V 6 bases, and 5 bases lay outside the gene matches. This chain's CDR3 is CASSEREVAYEQYF. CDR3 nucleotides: TGTGCCAGCAGCGAGCGGGAGGTAGCCTACGAGCAGTACTTC.

In DNA, the CDR3 is TGTGCCAGCAGCCCTTTCCGAGAGGTTAAAAAGACCCAGTACTTC. It translates to CASSPFREVKKTQYF. The gene calls are TRBV6-1 and TRBJ2-5; D ambiguous. There are 15 residues in the CDR3. Germline assignment: CDR1 MNHNS and CDR2 SASEGT. Trimming cost V 6 bases and J 6 bases, with 20 bases left between them.

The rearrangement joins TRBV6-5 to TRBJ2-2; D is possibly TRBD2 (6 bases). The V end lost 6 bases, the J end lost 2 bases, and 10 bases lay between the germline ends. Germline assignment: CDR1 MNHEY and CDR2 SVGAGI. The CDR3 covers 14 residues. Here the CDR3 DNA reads TGTGCCAGCAGGGGTGGACTAAACACCGGGGAGCTGTTTTTT. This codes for CASRGGLNTGELFF.

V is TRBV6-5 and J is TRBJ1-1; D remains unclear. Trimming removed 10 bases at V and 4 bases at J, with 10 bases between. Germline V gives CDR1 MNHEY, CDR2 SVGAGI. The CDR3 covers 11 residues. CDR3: CATRSGTEAFF. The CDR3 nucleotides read TGTGCCACAAGATCGGGCACTGAAGCTTTCTTT.

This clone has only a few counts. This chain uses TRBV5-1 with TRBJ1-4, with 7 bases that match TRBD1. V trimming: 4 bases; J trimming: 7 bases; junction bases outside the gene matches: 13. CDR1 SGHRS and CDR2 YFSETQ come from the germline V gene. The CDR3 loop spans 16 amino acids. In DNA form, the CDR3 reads TGCGCCAGCAGCCTATCACTCTCAGGGGGACCTGAAAAACTGTTTTTT. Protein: CASSLSLSGGPEKLFF.